This T cell receptor beta chain was captured in a study of cytomegalovirus exposure and HLA in healthy donors. Study-wide results and caveats: Cytomegalovirus association was listed for around 180 TCR beta chains. The study found most TCR sequences rare, yet found some public TCRs in many donors.

This table comes from immunoSEQ multiplex PCR, and its TCRdb copy is limited to in-frame clones, with some not included. The sample includes about 200,000 clones, less than 90% of them seen just once. In its sample, this clone was seen once. The antigen is undetermined. Germline assignment: CDR1 SGDLS and CDR2 YYNGEE. The CDR3 spans 16 residues. V trimming: 4 bases; J trimming: 5 bases; junction bases outside the gene matches: 12. The donors formed part of the approximately 120-subject validation cohort, distinct from the roughly 670-subject first cohort. Sequencing was carried out using PBMCs. The TCR sequence derives from a woman between 18 and 29 years old in good health and CMV-seronegative. The rearrangement joins TRBV9 to TRBJ2-7; 10 nucleotides align to TRBD2. The CDR3 region is CASSPRAASGSHEQYF. Written as DNA, the CDR3 is TGTGCCAGCAGCCCACGGGCGGCTAGCGGGAGCCACGAGCAGTACTTC.